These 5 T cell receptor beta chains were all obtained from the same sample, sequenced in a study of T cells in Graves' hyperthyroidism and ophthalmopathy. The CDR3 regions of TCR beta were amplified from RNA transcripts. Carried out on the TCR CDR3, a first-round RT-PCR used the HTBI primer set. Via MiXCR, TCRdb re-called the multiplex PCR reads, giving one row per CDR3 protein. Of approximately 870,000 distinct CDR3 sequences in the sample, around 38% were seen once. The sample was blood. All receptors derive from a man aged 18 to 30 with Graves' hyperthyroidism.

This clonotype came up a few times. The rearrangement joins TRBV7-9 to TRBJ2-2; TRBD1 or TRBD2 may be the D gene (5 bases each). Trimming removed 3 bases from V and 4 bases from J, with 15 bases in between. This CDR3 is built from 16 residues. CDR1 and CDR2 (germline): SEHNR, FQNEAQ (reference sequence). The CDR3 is CASSFRGAEGTGELFF. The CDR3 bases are TGTGCCAGCAGCTTTCGAGGGGCAGAAGGCACCGGGGAGCTGTTTTTT.

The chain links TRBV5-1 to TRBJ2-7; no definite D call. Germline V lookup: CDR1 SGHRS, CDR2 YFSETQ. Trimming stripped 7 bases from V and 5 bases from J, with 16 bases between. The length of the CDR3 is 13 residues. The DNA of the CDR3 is TGCGCCAGCCAGAAACAGTTTGGGGACGAGCAGTACTTC. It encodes CASQKQFGDEQYF.

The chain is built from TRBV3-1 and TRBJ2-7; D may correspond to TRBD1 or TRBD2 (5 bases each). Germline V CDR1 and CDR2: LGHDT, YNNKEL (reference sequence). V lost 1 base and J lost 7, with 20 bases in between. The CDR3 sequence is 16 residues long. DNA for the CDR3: TGTGCCAGCAGCCAAGGAACCCGAGGGACGCGAGAGGAGCAGTACTTC. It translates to CASSQGTRGTREEQYF.

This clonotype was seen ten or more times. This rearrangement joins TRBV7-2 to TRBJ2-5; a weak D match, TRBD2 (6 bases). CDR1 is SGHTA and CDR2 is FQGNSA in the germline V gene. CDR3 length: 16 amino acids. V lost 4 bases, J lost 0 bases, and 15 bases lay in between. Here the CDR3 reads CASSSRDSLYQETQYF. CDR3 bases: TGTGCCAGCAGCTCACGGGACTCCCTGTACCAAGAGACCCAGTACTTC.

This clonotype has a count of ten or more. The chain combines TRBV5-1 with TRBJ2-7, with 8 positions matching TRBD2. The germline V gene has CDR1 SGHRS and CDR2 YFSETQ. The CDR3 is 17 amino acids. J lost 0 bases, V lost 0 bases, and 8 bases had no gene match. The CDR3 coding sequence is TGCGCCAGCAGCTTGGTGAGCGGGAGTTCTAGCTCCTACGAGCAGTACTTC. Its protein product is CASSLVSGSSSSYEQYF.